The 17 T cell receptor beta chains listed next were all sequenced from one sample in a study of blood T cell repertoires in COVID-19. This table comes from immunoSEQ multiplex PCR, and its TCRdb copy is limited to in-frame clones, with some not included. The table has about 300,000 clones, more than 70% seen once; the top ten hold around 1.5%. The sample comprised peripheral blood. The receptors here all came from a woman aged 50 to 65 with acute or convalescent COVID-19.

This sequence joins TRBV9 and TRBJ1-2, with TRBD1 as a possible D gene (5 bases). CDR1 and CDR2 from the germline V gene are SGDLS and YYNGEE. The ends were cut back, 3 bases at V and 3 bases at J, with 12 bases in the middle. The CDR3 extends over 14 amino acids. This CDR3 is CASSAGRDYYGYTF. In nucleotides, the CDR3 is TGTGCCAGCAGCGCCGGCAGGGACTACTATGGCTACACCTTC.

CDR3 sequence (DNA): TGTGCCACCAGTGATTCGGGTTCCGGAGAAAAACTGTTTTTT. Protein product: CATSDSGSGEKLFF. V usage is TRBV24-1 and J usage is TRBJ1-4; no reliable D call. The CDR3 spans 14 residues. The ends were cut back, 2 bases at V and 8 bases at J, with 11 bases in the middle. Germline V gene lookup returns CDR1 KGHDR and CDR2 SFDVKD.

The chain employs TRBV6-2 or TRBV6-3 and TRBJ2-7, with D possibly matching TRBD2 (6 bases). The CDR3 contains 16 residues. Per germline, CDR1 MNHEY and CDR2 SVGEGT. Trimming stripped 0 bases from V and 1 base from J, with 13 bases between. The CDR3 is CASSYSISGFSYEQYF. In DNA, the CDR3 is TGTGCCAGCAGTTACTCGATCAGCGGGTTTTCCTACGAGCAGTACTTC.

The rearrangement uses TRBV6-4 and TRBJ1-6; 9 nucleotides match TRBD1. V shed 3 bases, J shed 7 bases, and the junction held 4 bases outside the gene matches. CDR3 length: 15 amino acids. Germline CDR1 is MRHNA and CDR2 is SNTAGT. The CDR3 DNA reads TGTGCCAGCAGTGAGGCCGGGACAGGGAATTCACCCCTCCACTTT. Its translation: CASSEAGTGNSPLHF.

The chain uses TRBV2 and TRBJ1-4; D not certain. V lost 7 bases to trimming and J lost 8 bases, with 8 bases between them. The CDR3 is 11 residues long. From germline, CDR1 is SNHLY and CDR2 FYNNEI. The DNA of the CDR3 is TGTGCCAGCACCCCCCGGGAAAAACTGTTTTTT. This codes for CASTPREKLFF.

V gene TRBV7-2 combines with J gene TRBJ1-3; TRBD1 agrees at 9 bases. This CDR3 contains 14 residues. Germline V CDR1 and CDR2: SGHTA, FQGNSA. Germline trimming cut 5 bases from V and 3 bases from J; bases unmatched to any gene: 2. This CDR3 is CASSPDRGGNTIYF. Here the CDR3 DNA reads TGTGCCAGCAGCCCGGACAGGGGTGGAAACACCATATATTTT.

The CDR3 bases are TGTGCCACCAGTGACCCGACAGAATCTAGCACAGATACGCAGTATTTT. This sequence encodes CATSDPTESSTDTQYF. The chain has TRBV24-1 and TRBJ2-3; weak D call: TRBD1 (5 bases). In germline, CDR1 is KGHDR, CDR2 SFDVKD. V was trimmed by 4 bases and J by 0 bases, leaving 13 bases between them. The CDR3 has 16 amino acids.

CDR3 region: CASSLSGGRGYTF. In nucleotides, the CDR3 is TGTGCCAGCAGTTTATCCGGGGGGCGAGGCTACACCTTC. The V gene is TRBV28, the J gene TRBJ1-2; maybe TRBD1 (6 bases). The CDR3 runs 13 residues. V dropped 1 base and J dropped 8 bases, with 11 bases sitting between them. Per the germline V gene, CDR1 is MDHEN and CDR2 is SYDVKM.

This clone appeared a few times. The chain employs TRBV28 and TRBJ2-7; 8 bases match TRBD2. The CDR3 consists of 16 residues. Germline V gene sequence: CDR1 MDHEN, CDR2 SYDVKM. Germline trimming cut 4 bases from V and 3 bases from J; bases unmatched to any gene: 11. This chain's CDR3 is CASSSGRTGGYYEQYF. The CDR3 DNA reads TGTGCCAGCAGTTCGGGTAGGACGGGAGGGTACTACGAGCAGTACTTC.

The gene calls are TRBV4-1 and TRBJ1-1, with D perhaps TRBD1 (5 bases). Looked up from germline, CDR1 is MGHRA and CDR2 is YSYEKL. The CDR3 extends over 17 amino acids. Trimming shortened V by 0 bases and J by 0 bases, and 14 bases separated the two germline ends. The CDR3 is CASSQEERQGMNTEAFF. The CDR3 nucleotides are TGCGCCAGCAGCCAAGAAGAACGGCAGGGCATGAACACTGAAGCTTTCTTT.

V and J are TRBV10-3 and TRBJ2-1, with a weak D call TRBD2 (6 bases). The CDR3 consists of 13 residues. Germline V gene sequence: CDR1 ENHRY, CDR2 SYGVKD. V was pared by 4 bases and J by 9 bases, with 13 bases between. The CDR3 region is CAISAIREAEQFF. The CDR3 DNA reads TGTGCCATCAGTGCGATCAGGGAGGCTGAGCAGTTCTTC.

A single count supports this clone. V gene TRBV11-2 combines with J gene TRBJ2-1; weak D call: TRBD1 (6 bases). CDR3 length: 13 amino acids. V lost 5 bases and J 8 bases, leaving 13 bases between the germline ends. Per the germline V gene, CDR1 is SGHAT and CDR2 is FQNNGV. The CDR3: CASSMRPGDEQFF. CDR3 bases: TGTGCCAGCAGCATGCGGCCAGGGGATGAGCAGTTCTTC.

A single count supports this clone. For the CDR3, the DNA is TGTGCCAGCAGTTTAGGGGGACAGGGCTACAATGAGCAGTTCTTC. This encodes CASSLGGQGYNEQFF. This chain joins TRBV27 and TRBJ2-1; 9 positions agree with TRBD1. The CDR3 loop spans 15 amino acids. V gave up 2 bases and J gave up 3 bases; unmatched junction bases: 2. Per the germline V gene, CDR1 is MNHEY and CDR2 is SMNVEV (reference sequence).

This chain uses TRBV5-1 with TRBJ2-2; D is ambiguous. Germline V gene data show CDR1 as SGHRS and CDR2 as YFSETQ. Trimming took off 1 base at V and 4 bases at J, with 8 bases between the two ends. This CDR3 has 14 amino acids. The CDR3 protein is CASSLSGFTGELFF. The CDR3 DNA reads TGCGCCAGCAGCTTGTCCGGGTTCACCGGGGAGCTGTTTTTT.

The chain has TRBV2 and TRBJ2-7, with 7 bases fitting TRBD1. Losses at the gene ends were 2 bases for V and 0 bases for J; bases not matched to a gene: 1. This CDR3 contains 14 residues. Per the germline V gene, CDR1 is SNHLY and CDR2 is FYNNEI. The CDR3 reads CASSEQGVSYEQYF. The CDR3 DNA follows: TGTGCCAGCAGTGAACAGGGGGTCTCCTACGAGCAGTACTTC.

Regarding this clone: Other DNA sequences in the same sample also yield this CDR3. The chain joins TRBV5-1 to TRBJ2-1; 10 bases agree with TRBD2. Germline CDR1 SGHRS, CDR2 YFSETQ. The V and J ends lost 1 base and 7 bases, in that order; junction bases with no gene match: 2. There are 14 residues in the CDR3. The CDR3 nucleotides read TGCGCCAGCAGCTTGAGCGGGAGGGATAATGAGCAGTTCTTC. Protein: CASSLSGRDNEQFF.

The genes are TRBV27 and TRBJ2-7; 9 bases map to TRBD1. V gave up 5 bases and J gave up 3 bases; unmatched junction bases: 14. The CDR3 sequence is 17 residues long. Looked up from germline, CDR1 is MNHEY and CDR2 is SMNVEV (reference sequence). The DNA for the CDR3 is TGTGCCAGCAGTCAATCAGGCGGGACAGGGTTCTTCTACGAGCAGTACTTC. This gives the protein CASSQSGGTGFFYEQYF.